The rows below give T cell receptor beta chains drawn from one sample of a study of T-cell reconstitution after alpha-beta-depleted transplantation in children. MiXCR, run by TCRdb on the PCR reads, gives a single entry per CDR3 protein. The sample lists about 120,000 distinct CDR3 sequences, roughly 23% occurring once. Sequenced material: PBMCs, mostly from graft donor cells, taken 180 days after TCRalphabeta/CD19-depleted stem cell transplant. These receptors were collected from a male patient aged 2-9 years who had a stem cell transplant for chronic granulomatous disease, so the T cells may come from the graft donor. CDR3s include the opening cysteine and the closing phenylalanine or tryptophan. The order of the fields is J gene, D gene, V gene, clone size, CDR3 protein, CDR3 DNA. D genes are given only for firm matches. Only part of the rows carry a size: once, few, many, or a class if the clone is expanded.

>TRBJ2-2|TRBD2|TRBV11-2|many
CASSFWGGRPTGELFF
TGTGCCAGCAGCTTTTGGGGGGGGAGACCAACCGGGGAGCTGTTTTTT
>TRBJ2-1|-|TRBV7-9|-
CASSLVGILDSQFF
TGTGCCAGCAGCTTAGTGGGGATACTAGACTCGCAGTTCTTC
>TRBJ2-7|TRBD2|TRBV20-1|many
CSAREFLSGSFEQYF
TGCAGTGCTAGAGAGTTCTTGAGCGGGAGCTTTGAGCAGTACTTC
>TRBJ2-2|-|TRBV7-2|many
CASSLDSNGGELFF
TGTGCCAGCAGCTTAGACTCTAACGGCGGGGAGCTGTTTTTT
>TRBJ2-1|-|TRBV28|many
CASSFPSSSLVRSYNEQFF
TGTGCCAGCAGTTTCCCATCCTCGTCACTAGTTCGGTCCTACAATGAGCAGTTCTTC
>TRBJ2-7|TRBD1|TRBV7-6|few
CASSPGQDLKQYF
TGTGCCAGCAGCCCAGGACAGGACTTAAAGCAGTACTTC
>TRBJ2-3|TRBD2|TRBV20-1|many
CSADSGSEDTQYF
TGCAGTGCTGACAGCGGGAGTGAGGATACGCAGTATTTT
>TRBJ2-7|TRBD1|TRBV29-1|many
CSVLTGPYEQYF
TGCAGCGTCCTGACAGGGCCCTACGAGCAGTACTTC
>TRBJ2-1|-|TRBV29-1|many
CSVPSGASGNEQFF
TGCAGCGTACCATCGGGAGCTTCCGGCAATGAGCAGTTCTTC
>TRBJ2-3|-|TRBV28|medium-sized
CASSGPWQEDPTDTQYF
TGTGCCAGCAGTGGCCCCTGGCAGGAGGACCCCACAGATACGCAGTATTTT
>TRBJ2-3|-|TRBV10-2|-
CASRPKRVRNTDTQYF
TGCGCCAGCAGGCCGAAGAGGGTGCGAAACACAGATACGCAGTATTTT
>TRBJ1-1|-|TRBV5-1|few
CASSPGAGGPKPNTEAFF
TGCGCCAGCAGCCCGGGAGCCGGAGGCCCGAAACCGAACACTGAAGCTTTCTTT
>TRBJ2-1|TRBD2|TRBV5-1|few
CASSPTRLAGDEQFF
TGCGCCAGCAGCCCGACTCGACTAGCGGGAGATGAGCAGTTCTTC
>TRBJ2-3|-|TRBV15|-
CATSRDEGLPIMNTQYF
TGTGCCACCAGCAGAGATGAAGGACTACCAATCATGAATACGCAGTATTTT
>TRBJ1-2|-|TRBV12-3/TRBV12-4|-
CASSRFGGVSYGYTF
TGTGCCAGCAGTCGCTTCGGGGGGGTATCCTATGGCTACACCTTC
>TRBJ1-2|TRBD1|TRBV5-1|many
CASSLKGAGYGYTF
TGCGCCAGCAGCTTGAAGGGGGCCGGCTATGGCTACACCTTC
>TRBJ2-7|-|TRBV7-2|few
CASSFSAGLEQYF
TGTGCCAGCAGCTTCTCGGCGGGCCTCGAGCAGTACTTC
>TRBJ2-1|-|TRBV5-6|-
CASSLASSYNEQFF
TGTGCCAGCAGCTTGGCGAGCTCCTACAATGAGCAGTTCTTC